The source of this T cell receptor beta chain is a study of blood T cell repertoires in COVID-19. Study summary: Acute and convalescent COVID-19 specimens originated in the United States, Italy and Spain. T cells, B-cell-depleted T cells, or PBMCs provided the cDNA or gDNA that served as material.

In the original processing: Nucleated cell counts were estimated from reference gene primer amplification. Here immunoSEQ multiplex PCR was the method, and the copy in TCRdb shows in-frame clones only, minus some. Clone size and the V and J calls come from that table; the DNA yielded D and trimming. The table lists roughly 180,000 clones, 82% of them singletons, with 5.2% in the top ten. The TCR was taken from a young woman with acute or convalescent COVID-19. The specimen sequenced was peripheral blood.

CDR3 DNA: TGTGCCAGCAGTTTATCCAGGGGGTACTCCTACGAGCAGTACTTC. The encoded protein is CASSLSRGYSYEQYF. This chain joins TRBV27 and TRBJ2-7; TRBD1 aligns across 7 bases. V lost 0 bases and J lost 0; bases outside the gene matches: 2. This CDR3 has 15 residues. Germline CDR1 MNHEY, CDR2 SMNVEV (reference sequence).